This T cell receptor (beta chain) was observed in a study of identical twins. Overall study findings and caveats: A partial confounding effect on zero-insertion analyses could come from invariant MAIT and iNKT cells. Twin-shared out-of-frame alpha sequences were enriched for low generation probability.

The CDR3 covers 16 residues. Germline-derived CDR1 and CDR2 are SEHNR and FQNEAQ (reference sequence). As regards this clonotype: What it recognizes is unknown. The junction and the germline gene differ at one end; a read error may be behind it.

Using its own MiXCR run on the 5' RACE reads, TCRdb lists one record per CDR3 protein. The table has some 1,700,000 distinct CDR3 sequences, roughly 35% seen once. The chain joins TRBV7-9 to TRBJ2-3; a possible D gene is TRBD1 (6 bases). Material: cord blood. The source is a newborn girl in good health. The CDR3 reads CAGSLQGGANTDTQYF. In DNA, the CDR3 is TGTGCCGGCAGCTTACAAGGGGGAGCGAACACAGATACGCAGTATTTT.